This T cell receptor (beta chain) was sequenced in a study of PD-L1 blockade in urothelial cancer. Germline V gene sequence: CDR1 SGDLS, CDR2 YYNGEE. V gave up 0 bases and J gave up 6 bases; unmatched junction bases: 7. There are 15 residues in the CDR3. The protocol was immunoSEQ multiplex PCR, while the TCRdb copy is restricted to in-frame clones and leaves out a portion. The sample holds 30,000 to 40,000 clones; roughly 90% are singletons and the top ten take around 7.7%. This clone was observed once. The source was PBMCs, collected around atezolizumab (anti-PD-L1) treatment. The clonotype originates from a man aged 70-80 years with urothelial cancer. The chain is built from TRBV9 and TRBJ2-7; 9 bases are a match to TRBD1. As DNA, the CDR3 is TGTGCCAGCAGCGTAGTGGGGACAGGGTCGGGCGAGCAGTACTTC. Translation gives CASSVVGTGSGEQYF.